The T cell receptor beta chain under discussion was sequenced for a study of T cell changes during pregnancy in multiple sclerosis. TCRdb keeps only in-frame clones here, not all; method: immunoSEQ multiplex PCR. The repertoire holds around 97,000 clones, with roughly 92% as singletons. CDR1 and CDR2 from the germline V gene are SEHNR and FQNEAQ (reference sequence). Trimming pared 1 base from V and 2 bases from J, leaving 18 bases between. The CDR3 covers 17 residues. Specimen: peripheral blood, collected after pregnancy. The rearrangement joins TRBV7-9 to TRBJ2-7, with D perhaps matching TRBD2 (5 bases). This sequence originates from a female donor with multiple sclerosis, enrolled in a pregnancy study. The CDR3 protein is CASSLDAIGGGTYEQYF. The CDR3, as DNA: TGTGCCAGCAGCTTAGATGCTATCGGCGGAGGTACCTACGAGCAGTACTTC.